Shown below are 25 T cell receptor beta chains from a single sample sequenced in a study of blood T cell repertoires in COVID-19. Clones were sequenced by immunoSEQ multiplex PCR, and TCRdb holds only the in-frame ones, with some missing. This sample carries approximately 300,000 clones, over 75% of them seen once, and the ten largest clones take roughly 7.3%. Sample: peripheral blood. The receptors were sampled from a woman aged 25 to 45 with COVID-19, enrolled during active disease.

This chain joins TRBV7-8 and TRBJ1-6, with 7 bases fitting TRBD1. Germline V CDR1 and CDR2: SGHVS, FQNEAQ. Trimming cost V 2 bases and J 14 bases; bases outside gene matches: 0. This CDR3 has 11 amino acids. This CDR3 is CASSLQGALHF. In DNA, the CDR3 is TGTGCCAGCAGCTTACAGGGGGCCCTCCACTTT.

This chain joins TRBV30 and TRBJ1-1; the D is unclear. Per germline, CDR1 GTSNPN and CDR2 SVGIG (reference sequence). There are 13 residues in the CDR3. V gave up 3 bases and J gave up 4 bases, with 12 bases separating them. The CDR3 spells CAWRGSGFTEAFF. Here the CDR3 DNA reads TGTGCCTGGAGGGGGTCGGGGTTCACTGAAGCTTTCTTT.

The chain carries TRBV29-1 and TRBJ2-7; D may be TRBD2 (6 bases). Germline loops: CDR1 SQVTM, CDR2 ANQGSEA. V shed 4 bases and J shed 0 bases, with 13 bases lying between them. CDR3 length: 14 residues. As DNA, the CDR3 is TGCAGCGTTGGTGCGGGACGCCCCTCCTACGAGCAGTACTTC. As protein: CSVGAGRPSYEQYF.

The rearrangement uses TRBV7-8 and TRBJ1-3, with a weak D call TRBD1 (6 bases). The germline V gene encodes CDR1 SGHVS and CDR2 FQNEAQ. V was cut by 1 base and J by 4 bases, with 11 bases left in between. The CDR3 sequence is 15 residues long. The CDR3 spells CASSLGQGWGNTIYF. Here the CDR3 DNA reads TGTGCCAGCAGCTTAGGGCAGGGGTGGGGAAACACCATATATTTT. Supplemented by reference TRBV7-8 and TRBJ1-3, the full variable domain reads GAGVSQSPRYKVAKRGQDVALRCDPISGHVSLFWYQQALGQGPEFLTYFQNEAQLDKSGLPSDRFFAERPEGSVSTLKIQRTQQEDSAVYLCASSLGQGWGNTIYFGEGSWLTVV.

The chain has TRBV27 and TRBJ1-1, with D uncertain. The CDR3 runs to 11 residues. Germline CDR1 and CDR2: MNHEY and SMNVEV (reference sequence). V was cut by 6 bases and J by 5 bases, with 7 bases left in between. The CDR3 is CASSRWTEAFF. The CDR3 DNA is TGTGCCAGCAGCAGGTGGACTGAAGCTTTCTTT.

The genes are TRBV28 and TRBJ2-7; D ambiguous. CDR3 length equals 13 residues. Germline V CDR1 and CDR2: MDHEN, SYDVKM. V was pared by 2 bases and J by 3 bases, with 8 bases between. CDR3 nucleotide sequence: TGTGCCAGCAGTTTAGCGGTGAGCTACGAGCAGTACTTC. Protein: CASSLAVSYEQYF.

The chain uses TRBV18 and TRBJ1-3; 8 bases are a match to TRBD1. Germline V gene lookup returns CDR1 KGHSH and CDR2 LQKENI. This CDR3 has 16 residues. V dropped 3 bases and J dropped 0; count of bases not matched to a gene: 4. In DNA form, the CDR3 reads TGTGCCAGCTCACCTTGGGACAGGCTCTCTGGAAACACCATATATTTT. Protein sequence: CASSPWDRLSGNTIYF.

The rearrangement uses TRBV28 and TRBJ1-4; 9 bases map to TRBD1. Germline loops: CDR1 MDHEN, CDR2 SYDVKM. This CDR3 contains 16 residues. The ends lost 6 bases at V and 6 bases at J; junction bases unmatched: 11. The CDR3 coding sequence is TGTGCCAGCAGCGTATTTCCGGGACAGGGATATGAAAAACTGTTTTTT. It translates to CASSVFPGQGYEKLFF.

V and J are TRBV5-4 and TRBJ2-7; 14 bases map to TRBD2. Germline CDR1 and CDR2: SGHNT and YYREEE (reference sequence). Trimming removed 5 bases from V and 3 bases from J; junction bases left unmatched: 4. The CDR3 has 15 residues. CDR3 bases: TGTGCCAGCAGTGAAGGACTAGCGGGGGGCTACGAGCAGTACTTC. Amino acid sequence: CASSEGLAGGYEQYF.

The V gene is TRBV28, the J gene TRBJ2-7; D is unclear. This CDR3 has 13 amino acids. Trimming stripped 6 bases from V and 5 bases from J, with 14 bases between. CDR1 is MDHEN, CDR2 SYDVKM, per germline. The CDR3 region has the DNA TGTGCCAGCAGGATAAGTCCCGCGAACGAGCAGTACTTC. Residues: CASRISPANEQYF. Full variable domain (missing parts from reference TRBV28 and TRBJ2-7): DVKVTQSSRYLVKRTGEKVFLECVQDMDHENMFWYRQDPGLGLRLIYFSYDVKMKEKGDIPEGYSVSREKKERFSLILESASTNQTSMYLCASRISPANEQYFGPGTRLTVT.

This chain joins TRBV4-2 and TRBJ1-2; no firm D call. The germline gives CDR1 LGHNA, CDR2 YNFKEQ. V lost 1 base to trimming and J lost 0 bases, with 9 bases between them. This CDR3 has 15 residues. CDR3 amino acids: CASSQGSGSNYGYTF. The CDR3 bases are TGTGCCAGCAGCCAAGGGAGCGGGTCTAACTATGGCTACACCTTC.

The DNA of the CDR3 is TGTGCCAGCAGGGAGACAGGGGGCTCCTACGAGCAGTACTTC. Amino acid sequence: CASRETGGSYEQYF. The J gene is TRBJ2-7, the V gene TRBV28; 9 nucleotides line up with TRBD1. CDR1 MDHEN and CDR2 SYDVKM come from the germline V gene. CDR3 size: 14 residues. Trimming took 6 bases from V and 0 from J; bases not matched to a gene: 3.

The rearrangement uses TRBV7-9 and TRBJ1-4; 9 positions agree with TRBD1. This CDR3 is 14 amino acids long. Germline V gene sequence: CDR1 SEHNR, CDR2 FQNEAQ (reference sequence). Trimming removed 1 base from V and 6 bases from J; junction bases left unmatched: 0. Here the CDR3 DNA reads TGTGCCAGCAGCTTAGGGACAGGGGATGAAAAACTGTTTTTT. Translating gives CASSLGTGDEKLFF.

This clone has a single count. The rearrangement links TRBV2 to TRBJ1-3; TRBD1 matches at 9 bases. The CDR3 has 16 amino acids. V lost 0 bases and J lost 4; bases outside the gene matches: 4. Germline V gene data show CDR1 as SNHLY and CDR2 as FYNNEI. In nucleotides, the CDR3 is TGTGCCAGCAGTGAAGCGCGGACAGGGGTAGGAAACACCATATATTTT. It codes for CASSEARTGVGNTIYF.

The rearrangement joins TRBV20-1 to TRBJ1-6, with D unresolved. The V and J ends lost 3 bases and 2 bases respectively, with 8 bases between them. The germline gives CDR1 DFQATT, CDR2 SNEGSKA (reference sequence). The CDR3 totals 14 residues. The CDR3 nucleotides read TGCAGTGCTAGTTTACAAACCTATAATTCACCCCTCCACTTT. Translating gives CSASLQTYNSPLHF.

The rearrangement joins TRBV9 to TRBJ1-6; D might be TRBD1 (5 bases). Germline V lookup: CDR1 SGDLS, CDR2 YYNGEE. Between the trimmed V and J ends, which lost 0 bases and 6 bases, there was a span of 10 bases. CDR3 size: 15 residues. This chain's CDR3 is CASSVEGSANSPLHF. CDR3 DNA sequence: TGTGCCAGCAGCGTAGAGGGGTCGGCTAATTCACCCCTCCACTTT.

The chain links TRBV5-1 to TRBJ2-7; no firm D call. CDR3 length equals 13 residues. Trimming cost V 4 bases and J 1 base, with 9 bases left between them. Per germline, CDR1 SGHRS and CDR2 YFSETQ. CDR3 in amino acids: CASSLQVSYEQYF. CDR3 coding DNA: TGCGCCAGCAGCCTGCAGGTATCCTACGAGCAGTACTTC. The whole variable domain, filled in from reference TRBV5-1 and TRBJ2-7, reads KAGVTQTPRYLIKTRGQQVTLSCSPISGHRSVSWYQQTPGQGLQFLFEYFSETQRNKGNFPGRFSGRQFSNSRSEMNVSTLELGDSALYLCASSLQVSYEQYFGPGTRLTVT.

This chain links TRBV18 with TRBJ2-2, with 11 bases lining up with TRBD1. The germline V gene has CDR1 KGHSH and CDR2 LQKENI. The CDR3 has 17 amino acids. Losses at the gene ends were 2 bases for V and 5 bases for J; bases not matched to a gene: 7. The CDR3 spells CASSPTPGQGVTGELFF. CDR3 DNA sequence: TGTGCCAGCTCACCAACGCCGGGACAGGGGGTGACCGGGGAGCTGTTTTTT.

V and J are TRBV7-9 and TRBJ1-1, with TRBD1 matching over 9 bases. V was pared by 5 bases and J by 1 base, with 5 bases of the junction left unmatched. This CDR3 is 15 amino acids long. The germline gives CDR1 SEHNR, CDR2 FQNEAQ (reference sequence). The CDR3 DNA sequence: TGTGCCAGCAGCCCACAGGACAGGGGGAACACTGAAGCTTTCTTT. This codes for CASSPQDRGNTEAFF.

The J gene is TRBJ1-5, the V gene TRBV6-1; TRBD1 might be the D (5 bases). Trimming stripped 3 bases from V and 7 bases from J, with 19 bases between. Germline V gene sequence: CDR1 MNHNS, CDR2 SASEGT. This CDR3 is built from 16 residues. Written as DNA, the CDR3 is TGTGCCAGCAGTGAGGTTAGGAGGGGATTTTACCAGCCCCAGCATTTT. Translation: CASSEVRRGFYQPQHF.

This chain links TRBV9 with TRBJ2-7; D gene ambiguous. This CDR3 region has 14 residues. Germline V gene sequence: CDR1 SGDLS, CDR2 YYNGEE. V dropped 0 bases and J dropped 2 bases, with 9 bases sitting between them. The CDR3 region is CASSVDQSTYEQYF. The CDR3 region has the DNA TGTGCCAGCAGCGTAGATCAATCAACCTACGAGCAGTACTTC.

The CDR3 region is CASSFDGGADTQYF. CDR3 sequence (DNA): TGTGCCAGCAGCTTCGACGGGGGGGCAGATACGCAGTATTTT. The chain combines TRBV7-8 with TRBJ2-3; TRBD2 agrees at 8 bases. Germline V gene lookup returns CDR1 SGHVS and CDR2 FQNEAQ. V trimming: 3 bases; J trimming: 4 bases; junction bases outside the gene matches: 3. The CDR3 has 14 residues.

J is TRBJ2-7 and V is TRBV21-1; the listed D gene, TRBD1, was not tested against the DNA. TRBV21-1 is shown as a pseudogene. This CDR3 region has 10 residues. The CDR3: CASTTYEQYF. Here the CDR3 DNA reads TGTGCCAGCACCACCTACGAGCAGTACTTC.

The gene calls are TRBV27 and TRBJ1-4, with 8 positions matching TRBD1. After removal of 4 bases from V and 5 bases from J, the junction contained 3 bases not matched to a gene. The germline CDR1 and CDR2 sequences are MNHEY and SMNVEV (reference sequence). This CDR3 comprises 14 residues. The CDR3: CASSSGQVNEKLFF. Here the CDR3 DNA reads TGTGCCAGCAGTTCGGGACAGGTCAATGAAAAACTGTTTTTT. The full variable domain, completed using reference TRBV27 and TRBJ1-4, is EAQVTQNPRYLITVTGKKLTVTCSQNMNHEYMSWYRQDPGLGLRQIYYSMNVEVTDKGDVPEGYKVSRKEKRNFPLILESPSPNQTSLYFCASSSGQVNEKLFFGSGTQLSVL.

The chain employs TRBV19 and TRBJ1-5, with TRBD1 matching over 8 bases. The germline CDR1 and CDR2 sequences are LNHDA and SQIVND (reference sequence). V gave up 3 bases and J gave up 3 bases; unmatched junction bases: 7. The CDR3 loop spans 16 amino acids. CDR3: CASSILQGAANQPQHF. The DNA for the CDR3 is TGTGCCAGTAGTATCCTCCAGGGGGCCGCCAATCAGCCCCAGCATTTT.